This is a list of T cell receptor beta chains from one sample in a study of human T cells and chemical hapten exposure. One entry per CDR3 protein results from TCRdb running MiXCR on the RACE reads. The data hold fewer than 100,000 distinct CDR3 sequences, with 9% to 9.5% observed a single time. Material: whole blood, obtained in connection with sensitization to the hapten diphenylcyclopropenone (DPC). The receptors come from a woman in her 40s with alopecia areata. Some clones in this sample may be carry-over from other donors' samples. CDR3s include the opening cysteine and the closing phenylalanine or tryptophan. Each record gives: CDR3 protein, CDR3 DNA, J gene, D gene, clone size, V gene. A D gene is named only where the DNA matches it firmly. Clone size is not always given. Where it is, it says once, few, many or a class for expanded clones.

CASSQGIYSNQPQHF,TGTGCCAGCAGCCAAGGCATTTATAGCAATCAGCCCCAGCATTTT,TRBJ1-5,-,many,TRBV3-1
CSAATGTDNTGELFF,TGCAGCGCCGCCACCGGGACAGACAACACCGGGGAGCTGTTTTTT,TRBJ2-2,TRBD1,many,TRBV29-1
CAWSVSDEQFF,TGTGCCTGGAGCGTAAGTGATGAGCAGTTCTTC,TRBJ2-1,-,few,TRBV30
CAWSVWDYNEKLFF,TGTGCCTGGAGTGTTTGGGACTACAATGAAAAACTGTTTTTT,TRBJ1-4,-,-,TRBV30
CASSQDPTQADEQFF,TGCGCCAGCAGCCAAGATCCCACGCAAGCGGATGAGCAGTTCTTC,TRBJ2-1,-,-,TRBV4-1
CASSQVFEVPTDTQYF,TGTGCCAGCAGCCAAGTTTTCGAGGTCCCCACAGATACGCAGTATTTT,TRBJ2-3,-,many,TRBV4-2
CASSFIGQGNQPQHF,TGTGCCAGCAGCTTTATAGGACAGGGCAATCAGCCCCAGCATTTT,TRBJ1-5,TRBD1,few,TRBV5-5
CASSPRGDTQYF,TGTGCCAGCAGTCCGAGGGGGGATACGCAGTATTTT,TRBJ2-3,-,many,TRBV3-1
CASSVEDRDQPQHF,TGTGCCAGCAGCGTCGAGGACAGAGATCAGCCCCAGCATTTT,TRBJ1-5,-,-,TRBV9
CAGSNSRTSYGYTF,TGTGCCGGCAGTAATTCGAGGACCTCCTATGGCTACACCTTC,TRBJ1-2,-,once,TRBV6-2/TRBV6-3
CASSLTALSSESYNEQFF,TGTGCCAGCAGCTTAACAGCCTTGTCCAGCGAATCCTACAATGAGCAGTTCTTC,TRBJ2-1,-,many,TRBV7-9
CAISENPDREETQYF,TGTGCCATCAGTGAGAACCCGGACAGGGAAGAGACCCAGTACTTC,TRBJ2-5,TRBD1,few,TRBV10-3
CSARGWGSSYEQYF,TGCAGTGCTAGAGGTTGGGGGAGCTCCTACGAGCAGTACTTC,TRBJ2-7,-,many,TRBV20-1
CASSNPSEGSIPLNTEAFF,TGTGCCAGCAGCAACCCTTCGGAGGGTTCGATTCCTTTGAACACTGAAGCTTTCTTT,TRBJ1-1,-,-,TRBV21-1
CASTTPTALEAFF,TGTGCCAGCACGACCCCGACAGCCCTTGAAGCTTTCTTT,TRBJ1-1,-,few,TRBV12-3/TRBV12-4
CASSQYSGSSYNEQFF,TGTGCCAGCAGCCAATATAGCGGGAGTTCCTACAATGAGCAGTTCTTC,TRBJ2-1,-,few,TRBV3-2
CASSFLEARNEQFF,TGCGCCAGCAGCTTTCTAGAAGCCCGTAATGAGCAGTTCTTC,TRBJ2-1,-,few,TRBV5-1
CASSLRDTDTQYF,TGTGCCAGCAGCTTAAGGGATACAGATACGCAGTATTTT,TRBJ2-3,-,-,TRBV5-4
CAIGAGANQPQHF,TGTGCCATCGGGGCAGGGGCCAATCAGCCCCAGCATTTT,TRBJ1-5,-,few,TRBV10-3
CASSSSAFGDAGTQYF,TGTGCCAGTAGTAGCTCGGCGTTTGGGGATGCTGGGACCCAGTACTTC,TRBJ2-5,-,-,TRBV19
CASSPRYQPQHF,TGTGCCAGCAGCCCCCGATATCAGCCCCAGCATTTT,TRBJ1-5,-,few,TRBV28
CASSLSGGRYNEQFF,TGTGCCAGCAGCTTATCAGGGGGACGGTACAATGAGCAGTTCTTC,TRBJ2-1,TRBD1,few,TRBV11-2
CASSPGTGVTREQYF,TGCGCCAGCAGCCCAGGGACAGGGGTCACGAGAGAGCAGTACTTC,TRBJ2-7,TRBD1,many,TRBV5-1
CASSPLAGLYNEQFF,TGTGCCAGCAGCCCATTAGCGGGGTTATACAATGAGCAGTTCTTC,TRBJ2-1,TRBD2,many,TRBV7-6
CSVGTDTYNEQFF,TGCAGCGTAGGGACTGATACCTACAATGAGCAGTTCTTC,TRBJ2-1,-,many,TRBV29-1
CASSVVPSGNSDEQFF,TGTGCCAGCAGCGTAGTCCCTAGCGGGAATAGCGATGAGCAGTTCTTC,TRBJ2-1,TRBD2,few,TRBV9
CASSSSYVGYEQYF,TGCGCCAGCAGCTCCTCCTACGTCGGCTACGAGCAGTACTTC,TRBJ2-7,-,few,TRBV4-3
CASSDSLEGDEQFF,TGTGCCAGCAGTGACTCCCTGGAGGGGGATGAGCAGTTCTTC,TRBJ2-1,-,many,TRBV6-4
CSARKPGTGELFF,TGCAGCGCCCGAAAGCCGGGCACCGGGGAGCTGTTTTTT,TRBJ2-2,-,many,TRBV29-1
CASSDQSSGANVLTF,TGTGCCAGCAGTGACCAGAGCTCTGGGGCCAACGTCCTGACTTTC,TRBJ2-6,-,medium-sized,TRBV6-1
CSVEGHSGNTIYF,TGCAGCGTTGAGGGTCACTCTGGAAACACCATATATTTT,TRBJ1-3,-,few,TRBV29-1
CAWSPGVPVSNQPQHF,TGTGCCTGGAGTCCGGGGGTCCCGGTGAGCAATCAGCCCCAGCATTTT,TRBJ1-5,-,-,TRBV30
CASSPLGTSGHNEQFF,TGCGCCAGCAGCCCGCTAGGGACTAGCGGACACAATGAGCAGTTCTTC,TRBJ2-1,TRBD2,few,TRBV4-3
CASSLVSGLGADTQYF,TGTGCCAGCAGCTTAGTTAGCGGTCTAGGGGCAGATACGCAGTATTTT,TRBJ2-3,-,few,TRBV7-3
CASSLGDGNQHF,TGTGCCAGCAGCTTAGGGGACGGCAACCAGCATTTT,TRBJ1-5,-,-,TRBV7-9
CSGGGSLWEQYF,TGCAGCGGCGGGGGCAGTCTGTGGGAGCAGTACTTC,TRBJ2-7,-,many,TRBV29-1
CASSPDVDRNQPQHF,TGTGCCAGCTCACCCGACGTGGATAGGAATCAGCCCCAGCATTTT,TRBJ1-5,-,many,TRBV18
CASPTGDNTEAFF,TGTGCCAGCCCTACGGGGGACAACACTGAAGCTTTCTTT,TRBJ1-1,-,many,TRBV21-1
CASSLAGSADTQYF,TGTGCCAGCAGCTTGGCTGGGAGCGCAGATACGCAGTATTTT,TRBJ2-3,-,-,TRBV5-4
CSARRSPGFSSYEQYF,TGCAGTGCTAGGCGAAGCCCCGGTTTTAGCTCCTACGAGCAGTACTTC,TRBJ2-7,-,few,TRBV20-1
CASGGSSYNEQFF,TGTGCCAGCGGGGGCAGCTCCTACAATGAGCAGTTCTTC,TRBJ2-1,-,few,TRBV9
CASSQGRREVNF,TGCGCCAGCAGCCAGGGAAGAAGGGAGGTTAACTTC,TRBJ2-7,-,many,TRBV4-3
CASSSTRDRVSGNYGYTF,TGTGCCAGCAGCTCGACCCGAGACAGGGTGTCCGGTAACTATGGCTACACCTTC,TRBJ1-2,TRBD1,-,TRBV11-2
CASSSGGAGNTEAFF,TGTGCCAGCAGCTCAGGGGGCGCAGGGAACACTGAAGCTTTCTTT,TRBJ1-1,TRBD1,many,TRBV28
CAISKTGGYEQYF,TGTGCCATCAGTAAGACAGGGGGCTACGAGCAGTACTTC,TRBJ2-7,TRBD1,few,TRBV10-3
CASSTRVNTEAFF,TGTGCCAGCAGTACCCGGGTGAACACTGAAGCTTTCTTT,TRBJ1-1,-,-,TRBV12-3/TRBV12-4
CASSLGQGDYNEQFF,TGTGCCAGCAGCTTGGGACAGGGGGACTACAATGAGCAGTTCTTC,TRBJ2-1,TRBD1,many,TRBV5-5
CASSLGQGIGEQFF,TGTGCCAGCAGCCTGGGACAGGGTATCGGTGAGCAGTTCTTC,TRBJ2-1,TRBD1,many,TRBV27
CASVERGGLGDIQYF,TGTGCCAGCGTCGAAAGGGGTGGCCTCGGGGACATTCAGTACTTC,TRBJ2-4,-,many,TRBV7-8
CSASGEYGYTF,TGCAGTGCTTCAGGGGAATATGGCTACACCTTC,TRBJ1-2,-,-,TRBV20-1
CASSQDALAYPYNEQFF,TGCGCCAGCAGCCAAGATGCACTCGCATACCCTTACAATGAGCAGTTCTTC,TRBJ2-1,-,few,TRBV4-1
CSARAGPLKPEQYF,TGCAGTGCTAGAGCGGGGCCCTTAAAACCCGAGCAGTACTTC,TRBJ2-7,-,-,TRBV20-1
CSVLDRAAKNIQYF,TGCAGCGTCCTGGACAGGGCAGCCAAAAACATTCAGTACTTC,TRBJ2-4,TRBD1,many,TRBV29-1
CASRDSPTQETQYF,TGTGCCAGCAGGGACAGCCCTACTCAAGAGACCCAGTACTTC,TRBJ2-5,-,few,TRBV5-6
CASTRAGANVLTF,TGTGCCAGCACGAGAGCTGGGGCCAACGTCCTGACTTTC,TRBJ2-6,-,many,TRBV12-3/TRBV12-4
CSVGRANTEAFF,TGCAGCGTTGGCAGGGCGAACACTGAAGCTTTCTTT,TRBJ1-1,-,few,TRBV29-1
CASSQFYLPNTGELFF,TGCGCCAGCAGCCAGTTCTACTTACCGAACACCGGGGAGCTGTTTTTT,TRBJ2-2,-,-,TRBV4-3
CASSETRDSILYGYTF,TGTGCCAGCAGTGAGACGCGGGACTCAATACTCTATGGCTACACCTTC,TRBJ1-2,-,few,TRBV7-2